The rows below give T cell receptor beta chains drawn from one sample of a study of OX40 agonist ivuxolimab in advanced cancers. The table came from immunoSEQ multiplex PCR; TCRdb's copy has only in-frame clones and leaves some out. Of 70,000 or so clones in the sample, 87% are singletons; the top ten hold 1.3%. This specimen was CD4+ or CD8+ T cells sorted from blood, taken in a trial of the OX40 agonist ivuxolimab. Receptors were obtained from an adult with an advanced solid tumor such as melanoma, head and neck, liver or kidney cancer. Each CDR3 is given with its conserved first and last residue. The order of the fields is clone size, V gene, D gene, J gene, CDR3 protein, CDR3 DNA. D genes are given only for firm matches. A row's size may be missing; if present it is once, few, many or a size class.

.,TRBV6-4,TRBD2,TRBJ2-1,CATYPTGLAGVESYNEQFF,TGTGCCACATATCCAACGGGACTAGCGGGAGTGGAGAGCTACAATGAGCAGTTCTTC
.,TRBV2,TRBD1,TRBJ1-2,CASSEGGQVPWGYTF,TGTGCCAGCAGTGAAGGGGGACAGGTCCCGTGGGGCTACACCTTC
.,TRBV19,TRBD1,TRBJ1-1,CASIQLTGFNTEAFF,TGTGCCAGTATTCAACTGACAGGGTTTAACACTGAAGCTTTCTTT
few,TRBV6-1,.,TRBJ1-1,CASTPFHEQGSEAFF,TGTGCCAGCACCCCCTTCCACGAACAGGGTTCTGAAGCTTTCTTT
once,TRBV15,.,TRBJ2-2,CATSRGTGSNTGELFF,TGTGCCACCAGCAGAGGTACAGGGTCTAACACCGGGGAGCTGTTTTTT
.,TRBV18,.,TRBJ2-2,CASSPQGNTGELFF,TGTGCCAGCTCACCACAGGGGAACACCGGGGAGCTGTTTTTT
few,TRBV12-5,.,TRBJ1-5,CASGLVAGPQHF,TGTGCTAGTGGTTTGGTAGCCGGGCCCCAGCATTTT
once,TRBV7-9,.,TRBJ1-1,CASRVGGNTEAFF,TGTGCCAGCAGGGTAGGGGGTAACACTGAAGCTTTCTTT
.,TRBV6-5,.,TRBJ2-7,CASSELSTYEQYF,TGTGCCAGCAGTGAATTGTCCACCTACGAGCAGTACTTC
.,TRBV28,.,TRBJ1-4,CASSTYEKLFF,TGTGCCAGCAGTACCTATGAAAAACTGTTTTTT
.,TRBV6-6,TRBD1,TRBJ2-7,CASSNEQGAGAGEQYF,TGTGCCAGCAGTAACGAACAGGGGGCGGGAGCAGGGGAGCAGTACTTC
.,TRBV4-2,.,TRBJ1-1,CASSRERTNTEAFF,TGTGCCAGCAGCCGGGAAAGGACGAACACTGAAGCTTTCTTT
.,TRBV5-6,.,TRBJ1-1,CASSETILNTEAFF,TGTGCCAGCAGCGAGACGATTTTGAACACTGAAGCTTTCTTT
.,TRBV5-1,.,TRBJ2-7,CASSPGRLLYPYEQYF,TGCGCCAGCAGCCCCGGACGGCTACTCTATCCCTACGAGCAGTACTTC
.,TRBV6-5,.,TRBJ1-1,CASTNGGYTEAFF,TGTGCCAGCACCAACGGGGGATACACTGAAGCTTTCTTT
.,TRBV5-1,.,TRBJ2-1,CASRLGSYNEQFF,TGCGCCAGCAGGTTAGGCTCCTACAATGAGCAGTTCTTC
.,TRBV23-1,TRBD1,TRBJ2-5,CASSHFRDSQETQYF,TGCGCCAGCAGTCATTTCCGGGACAGCCAAGAGACCCAGTACTTC
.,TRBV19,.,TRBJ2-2,CASSNGHTGELFF,TGTGCCAGTAGTAACGGGCACACCGGGGAGCTGTTTTTT
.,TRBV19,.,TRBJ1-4,CASNPGIGKLFF,TGTGCCAGTAACCCCGGCATAGGAAAACTGTTTTTT
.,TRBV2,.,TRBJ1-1,CASSEEGNTEAFF,TGTGCCAGCAGTGAAGAAGGAAACACTGAAGCTTTCTTT
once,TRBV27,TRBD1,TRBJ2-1,CASQRLGTGSNEQFF,TGTGCTTCCCAACGGCTCGGGACAGGGTCTAATGAGCAGTTCTTC
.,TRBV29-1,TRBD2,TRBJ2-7,CSATGGGSPYEQYF,TGCAGCGCGACGGGGGGGGGCAGCCCCTACGAGCAGTACTTC
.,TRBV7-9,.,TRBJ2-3,CASSRPPGTDTQYF,TGTGCCAGCAGCAGGCCACCCGGGACAGATACGCAGTATTTT
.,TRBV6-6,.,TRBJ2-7,CASSYAGAYEQYF,TGTGCCAGCAGTTACGCGGGGGCTTACGAGCAGTACTTC
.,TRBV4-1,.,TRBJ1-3,CASSQDKVRGPSSTIYF,TGCGCCAGCAGCCAAGATAAGGTCAGGGGACCTTCGAGCACCATATATTTT
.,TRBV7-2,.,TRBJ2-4,CASSSQPTRGNIQYF,TGTGCCAGCAGCTCCCAACCTACTCGGGGAAACATTCAGTACTTC
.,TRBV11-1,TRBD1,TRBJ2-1,CASRPAGTGSYNEQFF,TGTGCCAGCAGACCCGCCGGGACAGGGTCCTACAATGAGCAGTTCTTC
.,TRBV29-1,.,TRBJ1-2,CSVRDTLRDGYTF,TGCAGCGTCCGGGACACACTAAGGGATGGCTACACCTTC
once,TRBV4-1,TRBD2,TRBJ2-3,CASSPDIAGALNTQYF,TGCGCCAGCAGCCCTGATATAGCGGGGGCCCTAAATACGCAGTATTTT
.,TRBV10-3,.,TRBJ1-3,CAISEQYSGNTIYF,TGTGCCATCAGTGAGCAATACTCTGGAAACACCATATATTTT
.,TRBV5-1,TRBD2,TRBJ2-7,CASSSQGSGGHEQYF,TGCGCCAGCAGCTCCCAGGGTAGCGGGGGCCACGAGCAGTACTTC
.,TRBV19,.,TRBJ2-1,CASSTLIDEQFF,TGTGCCAGTAGTACATTGATCGATGAGCAGTTCTTC